Presented here are 17 T cell receptor beta chains from one specimen sequenced in a study of blood T cell repertoires in COVID-19. Measured with immunoSEQ multiplex PCR; TCRdb has only the in-frame clones, and not every one. The data hold 110,000 to 150,000 clones, with around 89% observed a single time. The sequenced sample was peripheral blood. The receptors come from a man between 60 and 75 years old with active or convalescent COVID-19.

CDR3: CASRGLAQDTDTQYF. In DNA, the CDR3 is TGTGCCAGCAGAGGGCTAGCGCAAGACACAGATACGCAGTATTTT. The chain recombines TRBV2 with TRBJ2-3; the D gene is possibly TRBD2 (6 bases). Trimming shortened V by 6 bases and J by 2 bases, and 15 bases separated the two germline ends. The germline V gene encodes CDR1 SNHLY and CDR2 FYNNEI. CDR3 length: 15 amino acids.

The gene calls are TRBV5-1 and TRBJ2-5, with a tentative D call TRBD2 (5 bases). The germline V gene encodes CDR1 SGHRS and CDR2 YFSETQ. The CDR3 spans 14 residues. With 2 bases removed from V and 4 bases from J, the gap between germline ends came to 12 bases. CDR3 amino acids: CASSFWLARETQYF. The CDR3 DNA is TGCGCCAGCAGCTTTTGGCTAGCTCGAGAGACCCAGTACTTC.

CDR3 coding DNA: TGTGCCATCAAAGGGCCGAGGACAGGAGACACCGGGGAGCTGTTTTTT. It encodes CAIKGPRTGDTGELFF. The chain employs TRBV10-3 and TRBJ2-2, with 7 bases that match TRBD1. V gave up 7 bases and J gave up 3 bases; unmatched junction bases: 11. This CDR3 has 16 amino acids. CDR1 and CDR2 (germline): ENHRY, SYGVKD.

The J gene is TRBJ1-5, the V gene TRBV19; 8 bases match TRBD1. This CDR3 spans 16 amino acids. In germline, CDR1 is LNHDA, CDR2 SQIVND (reference sequence). V lost 6 bases to trimming and J lost 0 bases; unmatched junction nucleotides: 7. CDR3 protein: CASSHVTGASNQPQHF. The CDR3 nucleotides read TGTGCCAGTAGCCATGTGACAGGGGCTAGCAATCAGCCCCAGCATTTT.

The J gene is TRBJ1-3, the V gene TRBV27; D is perhaps TRBD1 (5 bases). The V end was cut by 6 bases, the J end by 7 bases, with 19 bases between. This CDR3 spans 15 amino acids. The germline gives CDR1 MNHEY, CDR2 SMNVEV (reference sequence). The CDR3 reads CASRRRWGEVNTIYF. CDR3 DNA: TGTGCCAGCAGACGGCGGTGGGGGGAGGTGAACACCATATATTTT.

The CDR3 spells CASSPLLAGGFNEQFF. The CDR3 DNA follows: TGTGCCAGCAGTCCACTGCTAGCGGGAGGTTTCAATGAGCAGTTCTTC. This sequence joins TRBV5-6 and TRBJ2-1; 11 nucleotides agree with TRBD2. J was trimmed by 6 bases and V by 5 bases; bases with no gene match: 10. Germline assignment: CDR1 SGHDT and CDR2 YYEEEE. The CDR3 consists of 16 residues. Looking up the rest from reference TRBV5-6 and TRBJ2-1 gives the full variable domain: DAGVTQSPTHLIKTRGQQVTLRCSPKSGHDTVSWYQQALGQGPQFIFQYYEEEERQRGNFPDRFSGHQFPNYSSELNVNALLLGDSALYLCASSPLLAGGFNEQFFGPGTRLTVL.

The chain employs TRBV9 and TRBJ1-1; D may be TRBD1 (6 bases). V lost 2 bases to trimming and J lost 4 bases, with 9 bases between them. The CDR3 is 13 amino acids. Germline lookup yields CDR1 SGDLS and CDR2 YYNGEE. The CDR3 here is CASSVKGGTEAFF. For the CDR3, the DNA is TGTGCCAGCAGCGTGAAAGGGGGCACTGAAGCTTTCTTT. The complete variable domain, with remaining parts taken from reference TRBV9 and TRBJ1-1, reads DSGVTQTPKHLITATGQRVTLRCSPRSGDLSVYWYQQSLDQGLQFLIQYYNGEERAKGNILERFSAQQFPDLHSELNLSSLELGDSALYFCASSVKGGTEAFFGQGTRLTVV.

This clone showed up just a few times. This chain uses TRBV7-2 with TRBJ2-5, with D hard to call. Trimming removed 4 bases at V and 3 bases at J, with 3 bases between. CDR1 is SGHTA, CDR2 FQGNSA, per germline. The CDR3 is 11 amino acids. CDR3 protein: CASSSEETQYF. The CDR3 region has the DNA TGTGCCAGCAGCTCAGAAGAGACCCAGTACTTC.

The chain couples TRBV5-5 to TRBJ2-3; D perhaps matches TRBD2 (5 bases). This CDR3 spans 16 amino acids. V was cut by 1 base and J by 1 base, with 13 bases left in between. Germline loops: CDR1 SGHKS, CDR2 YYEKEE (reference sequence). CDR3 bases: TGTGCCAGCAGCTTGCAACGGGGAGAGGGCACAGATACGCAGTATTTT. Translation gives CASSLQRGEGTDTQYF.

This clone was observed a single time. The chain carries TRBV9 and TRBJ2-3, with D unresolved. CDR3 length equals 15 residues. V was clipped by 7 bases and J by 3 bases, with 18 bases between them. The germline gives CDR1 SGDLS, CDR2 YYNGEE. The CDR3 reads CASSLSPVGTDTQYF. The CDR3 nucleotides read TGTGCCAGCTCTTTGTCCCCGGTCGGGACAGATACGCAGTATTTT.

The rearrangement uses TRBV5-4 and TRBJ2-2, with TRBD2 matching over 7 bases. Germline CDR1 is SGHNT and CDR2 is YYREEE (reference sequence). The CDR3 totals 14 residues. V gave up 4 bases and J gave up 4 bases; unmatched junction bases: 4. Written as DNA, the CDR3 is TGTGCCAGCAGCCCTGGGGGGGGCACCGGGGAGCTGTTTTTT. Translating gives CASSPGGGTGELFF. The full variable domain, rest sourced from reference TRBV5-4 and TRBJ2-2, is ETGVTQSPTHLIKTRGQQVTLRCSSQSGHNTVSWYQQALGQGPQFIFQYYREEENGRGNFPPRFSGLQFPNYSSELNVNALELDDSALYLCASSPGGGTGELFFGEGSRLTVL.

The chain joins TRBV28 to TRBJ2-7, with D possibly being TRBD2 (6 bases). V shed 3 bases and J shed 1 base, with 10 bases lying between them. Looked up from germline, CDR1 is MDHEN and CDR2 is SYDVKM. This CDR3 comprises 14 residues. In nucleotides, the CDR3 is TGTGCCAGCAGTTTGGAGGGGACTTCCTACGAGCAGTACTTC. Amino acids: CASSLEGTSYEQYF.

This clone was recorded only once. The rearrangement uses TRBV7-2 and TRBJ2-5; 9 nucleotides agree with TRBD2. The CDR3 contains 16 residues. Trimming cost V 2 bases and J 6 bases; bases outside gene matches: 10. Germline lookup yields CDR1 SGHTA and CDR2 FQGNSA. The CDR3 sequence: CASSLSGGTGGQTQYF. As DNA, the CDR3 is TGTGCCAGCAGCTTAAGCGGGGGGACGGGTGGCCAGACCCAGTACTTC.

The rearrangement joins TRBV4-3 to TRBJ2-7; 7 nucleotides line up with TRBD2. Germline trimming cut 0 bases from V and 6 bases from J; bases unmatched to any gene: 2. Germline loops: CDR1 LGHNA, CDR2 YSLEER. The CDR3 length is 13 residues. As DNA, the CDR3 is TGCGCCAGCAGCCAAGATTGGGGGGGCGAGCAGTACTTC. This gives the protein CASSQDWGGEQYF.

The chain links TRBV5-6 to TRBJ1-1; 9 nucleotides agree with TRBD1. Germline lookup yields CDR1 SGHDT and CDR2 YYEEEE. CDR3 length equals 15 residues. The V segment lost 1 base and the J segment 5 bases; nucleotides outside the gene matches: 6. DNA for the CDR3: TGTGCCAGCAGCTTGTTTGGACAGGGGTTTACTGAAGCTTTCTTT. Its protein is CASSLFGQGFTEAFF.

This rearrangement joins TRBV6-1 to TRBJ2-7, with a weak D call TRBD1 (5 bases). With 7 bases removed from V and 2 bases from J, the gap between germline ends came to 18 bases. CDR1 is MNHNS and CDR2 is SASEGT in the germline V gene. The CDR3 contains 15 residues. The CDR3 loop reads CASTTGAGLTYEQYF. CDR3 DNA: TGTGCCAGCACCACTGGGGCAGGATTAACCTACGAGCAGTACTTC.

This clone was detected once. The chain recombines TRBV4-1 with TRBJ1-1, with a possible D match to TRBD1 (5 bases). The germline V gene encodes CDR1 MGHRA and CDR2 YSYEKL. The V gene lost 0 bases and the J gene lost 4 bases, with 21 bases spanning the gap. The CDR3 contains 18 residues. This CDR3 is CASSQDTGTPKRATEAFF. Written as DNA, the CDR3 is TGCGCCAGCAGCCAAGATACGGGGACTCCCAAGAGAGCCACTGAAGCTTTCTTT.